The T cell receptor beta chain described here comes from a study of tumor and adjacent non-tumor tissue in lung cancer. Study as a whole: Stage I to III disease affected 9 to 10 men and 4 or 5 women aged about 31 to 76. Notes on the study in general: TCR diversity was significantly greater in tumor than normal lung tissue. Patients with more diverse tumor TCRs had worse survival. Normal lung showed higher cumulative top 100 clone frequency than tumor.

This clonotype appeared a few times. Its antigen is still unknown. A junction end diverges from the germline sequence, so it may reflect a read error. No cell sorting was done before RNA was extracted from the tissue. Three rounds of nested PCR, following a modified ARM-PCR protocol, produced the TCRbeta library. TCRdb analysed the multiplex PCR reads with MiXCR anew, one entry per CDR3 protein. The sample consists of about 110,000 distinct CDR3 sequences, 75% to 90% of them appearing once. The sequence came from an older man with non-small cell lung cancer. Sequencing was performed on lung tumor tissue.

CDR3 sequence reads: CACSWTGKFTDTQYF. In nucleotides, the CDR3 is TGCGCCTGCAGCTGGACAGGCAAATTCACAGATACGCAGTATTTT. This rearrangement joins TRBV5-1 to TRBJ2-3, with 7 positions matching TRBD1. This CDR3 spans 15 amino acids. The germline V gene has CDR1 SGHRS and CDR2 YFSETQ.